The 13 T cell receptor beta chains below come from one sample, sequenced in a study of CD8 T cells in ankylosing spondylitis. Using its own MiXCR run on the 5' RACE reads, TCRdb lists one record per CDR3 protein. The data hold 50,000 to 70,000 distinct CDR3 sequences, with 6.2% observed a single time. The sample was synovial fluid, either unsorted or a sorted T cell fraction (not recorded which). Receptors originate from a male donor with ankylosing spondylitis.

This clonotype has a count of ten or more. The chain uses TRBV6-5 and TRBJ1-3; the D is unclear. V was shortened by 0 bases and J by 4 bases, with 10 bases between the two germline ends. Per germline, CDR1 MNHEY and CDR2 SVGAGI. The CDR3 totals 15 residues. The CDR3 loop is CASSYSGGSGNTIYF. CDR3 DNA sequence: TGTGCCAGCAGTTACTCAGGAGGTTCGGGAAACACCATATATTTT.

This clonotype appeared many times. V is TRBV5-1 and J is TRBJ2-7; 7 nucleotides align to TRBD1. CDR3 length equals 15 residues. Trimming cost V 4 bases and J 4 bases; bases outside gene matches: 11. Looked up from germline, CDR1 is SGHRS and CDR2 is YFSETQ. The CDR3 DNA follows: TGCGCCAGCAGCCGCGACAGGGCCCAACCATACGAGCAGTACTTC. This translates into CASSRDRAQPYEQYF.

This clonotype was detected many times. The chain carries TRBV4-1 and TRBJ2-2, with 8 bases lining up with TRBD1. The CDR3 runs 17 residues. V gave up 2 bases and J gave up 3 bases; unmatched junction bases: 8. Germline V CDR1 and CDR2: MGHRA, YSYEKL. This chain's CDR3 is CASSQIGTGKHTGELFF. The CDR3 coding sequence is TGCGCCAGCAGCCAAATCGGGACAGGAAAACACACCGGGGAGCTGTTTTTT.

The sample holds many counts of this clonotype. This chain joins TRBV6-1 and TRBJ1-6, with 7 bases that match TRBD1. The CDR3 contains 15 residues. CDR1 is MNHNS, CDR2 SASEGT, per germline. After removal of 7 bases from V and 8 bases from J, the junction contained 11 bases not matched to a gene. The CDR3 nucleotides are TGTGCCAGCACTAAAGCAGGGGGAGATTATTCACCCCTCCACTTT. This encodes CASTKAGGDYSPLHF.

This clonotype was seen more than once but under ten times. Relative to the germline gene, one junction end is altered; a read error may explain this. The V and J genes are TRBV7-7 and TRBJ2-1, with 12 bases lining up with TRBD2. Germline values: CDR1 SSHAT, CDR2 FNYEAQ (reference sequence). The CDR3 has 17 amino acids. CDR3 nucleotide sequence: TGTGCTAGCAGTCCACCCCCCCTAGCGGGAGGGGGCAATGAGCAGTTCTTC. Its translation: CASSPPPLAGGGNEQFF.

This clonotype has ten or more counts. The rearrangement links TRBV11-2 to TRBJ2-1; D uncertain. Between the trimmed V and J ends, which lost 5 bases and 3 bases, there was a span of 17 bases. From germline, CDR1 is SGHAT and CDR2 FQNNGV. CDR3 length: 16 residues. The CDR3 coding sequence is TGTGCCAGCAGCCCTCGGCACCTAAAAAGCTACAATGAGCAGTTCTTC. Translating gives CASSPRHLKSYNEQFF. The full variable domain, its missing parts supplied by reference TRBV11-2 and TRBJ2-1, is EAGVAQSPRYKIIEKRQSVAFWCNPISGHATLYWYQQILGQGPKLLIQFQNNGVVDDSQLPKDRFSAERLKGVDSTLKIQPAKLEDSAVYLCASSPRHLKSYNEQFFGPGTRLTVL.

As for this clonotype: A much larger clone lies one base from this, so it may be a read error. The chain employs TRBV5-1 and TRBJ2-5; no clear D. The V gene's germline CDR1 is SGHRS and CDR2 YFSETQ. This CDR3 is 14 amino acids long. Trimming stripped 0 bases from V and 2 bases from J, with 8 bases between. CDR3 amino acids: CASSLVEMQETQYF. As DNA, the CDR3 is TGCGCCAGCAGCTTGGTAGAAATGCAAGAGACCCAGTACTTC.

This clonotype has a handful of counts. This chain joins TRBV14 and TRBJ2-7; tentatively, D is TRBD2 (6 bases). The CDR3 runs to 13 residues. Between the trimmed V and J ends, which lost 9 bases and 3 bases, there was a span of 15 bases. Per germline, CDR1 SGHDN and CDR2 FVKESK. The DNA of the CDR3 is TGTGCCAGAATGCGGGATTCAGGCTACGAGCAGTACTTC. Translation: CARMRDSGYEQYF.

This clonotype was detected ten times or more. The J gene is TRBJ1-2, the V gene TRBV20-1, with 7 nucleotides matching TRBD1. V shed 5 bases and J 7 bases; nucleotides not matched to a gene: 4. Germline V gene lookup returns CDR1 DFQATT and CDR2 SNEGSKA (reference sequence). This CDR3 contains 11 residues. The chain's CDR3 is CSAPTGLGYTF. CDR3 in DNA: TGCAGTGCTCCGACAGGGCTTGGCTACACCTTC.

This clonotype was seen at least ten times. V usage is TRBV10-3 and J usage is TRBJ2-5, with TRBD2 matching 7 bases. V dropped 4 bases and J dropped 3; count of bases not matched to a gene: 8. Per the germline V gene, CDR1 is ENHRY and CDR2 is SYGVKD. This CDR3 spans 15 amino acids. CDR3 nucleotide sequence: TGTGCCATCAGTGGGGGGGGAGCGGGCGAAGAGACCCAGTACTTC. This sequence encodes CAISGGGAGEETQYF.

The genes are TRBV18 and TRBJ2-7; tentatively, D is TRBD2 (5 bases). The CDR3 has 15 amino acids. Trimming took 3 bases from V and 3 from J, leaving 15 bases between them. CDR1 is KGHSH, CDR2 LQKENI, per germline. The CDR3 coding sequence is TGTGCCAGCTCACCCGGCGGCCGGGATTTCTACGAGCAGTACTTC. It yields the protein CASSPGGRDFYEQYF.

This clonotype turned up a few times. The chain is built from TRBV19 and TRBJ2-1, with TRBD2 identical over 15 bases. Per germline, CDR1 LNHDA and CDR2 SQIVND (reference sequence). Trimming removed 5 bases from V and 6 bases from J; junction bases left unmatched: 14. The CDR3 totals 19 residues. This CDR3 is CASSGRTSGRADWPNEQFF. The CDR3, as DNA: TGTGCCAGTAGTGGGCGGACTAGCGGGAGGGCCGACTGGCCCAATGAGCAGTTCTTC. Full variable domain (outside the CDR3, taken from reference TRBV19 and TRBJ2-1): DGGITQSPKYLFRKEGQNVTLSCEQNLNHDAMYWYRQDPGQGLRLIYYSQIVNDFQKGDIAEGYSVSREKKESFPLTVTSAQKNPTAFYLCASSGRTSGRADWPNEQFFGPGTRLTVL.

This clonotype was counted ten times or more. This chain links TRBV25-1 with TRBJ2-7; 7 bases fit TRBD1. This CDR3 comprises 15 residues. V shed 1 base and J 0 bases; nucleotides not matched to a gene: 3. Germline-derived CDR1 and CDR2 are MGHDK and SYGVNS. In DNA, the CDR3 is TGTGCCAGCAGTGAATGGGGACAGAGCTCCTACGAGCAGTACTTC. Its translation is CASSEWGQSSYEQYF.